This T cell receptor beta chain stems from a study of blood T cell repertoires in COVID-19. This table comes from immunoSEQ multiplex PCR, and its TCRdb copy is limited to in-frame clones, with some not included. The sample lists over 95,000 clones; 75% to 85% were seen once. Germline V gene lookup returns CDR1 SGHAT and CDR2 FQNNGV. This CDR3 spans 14 amino acids. V shed 4 bases and J 4 bases; nucleotides not matched to a gene: 3. The sequencing sample was made of peripheral blood. The receptor's source is a human donor in a cohort sampled during active COVID-19. The chain carries TRBV11-2 and TRBJ2-7, with 11 bases matching TRBD1. CDR3 DNA: TGTGCCAGCAGCTCGGACAGGGGGCTGTACGAGCAGTACTTC. Its protein is CASSSDRGLYEQYF.